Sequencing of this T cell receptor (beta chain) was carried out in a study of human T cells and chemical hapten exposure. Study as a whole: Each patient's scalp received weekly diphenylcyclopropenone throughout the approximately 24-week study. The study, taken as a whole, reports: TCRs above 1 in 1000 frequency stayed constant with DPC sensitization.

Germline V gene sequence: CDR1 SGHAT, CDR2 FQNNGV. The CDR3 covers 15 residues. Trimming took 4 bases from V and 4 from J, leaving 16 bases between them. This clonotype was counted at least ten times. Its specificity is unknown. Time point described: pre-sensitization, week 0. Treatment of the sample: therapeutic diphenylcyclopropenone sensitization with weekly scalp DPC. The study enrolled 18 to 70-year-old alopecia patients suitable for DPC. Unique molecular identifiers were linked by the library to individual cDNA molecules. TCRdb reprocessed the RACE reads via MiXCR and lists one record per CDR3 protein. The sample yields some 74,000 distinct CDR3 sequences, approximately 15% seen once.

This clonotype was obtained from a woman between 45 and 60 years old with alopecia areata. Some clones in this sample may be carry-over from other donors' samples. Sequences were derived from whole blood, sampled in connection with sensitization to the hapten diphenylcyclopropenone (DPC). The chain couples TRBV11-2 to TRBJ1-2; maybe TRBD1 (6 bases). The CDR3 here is CASSSLRGGFYGYTF. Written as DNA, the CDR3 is TGTGCCAGCAGCTCCCTTAGGGGGGGCTTCTATGGCTACACCTTC.